This T cell receptor beta chain was identified during a study of beta chain features in type 1 diabetes. Study as a whole: Regarding age, gender and cell yields, patients proved similar to healthy donors.

Every donor provided one heparinised blood draw, which averaged approximately 100 mL. Reverse transcribing all isolated RNA meant expressed TCRB transcripts were sequenced. Method: immunoSEQ multiplex PCR; TCRdb's copy keeps in-frame clones and lacks some. The sample records about 140,000 clones, approximately 9.8% being singletons. Study-wide results and limits: HLA effects on TCRB rearrangement stayed unresolved here. Insertion counts at VDJ junctions were lower in type 1 diabetes patients, who also showed more deletions there.

This clone was observed a handful of times. Its antigen is as yet unknown. The V and J ends lost 5 bases and 8 bases, in that order; junction bases with no gene match: 5. Germline V gene data show CDR1 as LNHDA and CDR2 as SQIVND (reference sequence). This CDR3 is built from 12 residues. Sequenced input: central memory CD4+ T cells from blood. This receptor was obtained from a woman aged 40 to 50 in good health. The V gene is TRBV19, the J gene TRBJ1-2, with TRBD1 matching 7 bases. CDR3 amino acids: CASSDRVRGYTF. The CDR3 nucleotides read TGTGCCAGTAGTGACAGGGTGAGGGGCTACACCTTC.